The sequence of this T cell receptor beta chain was determined in a study of shared clonotypes between healthy human individuals. This was a deep-level run. Across several immunoSEQ plates, the genomic DNA of each subset was split evenly. Here immunoSEQ multiplex PCR was the method, and the copy in TCRdb shows in-frame clones only, minus some. The top ten hold 1.5% to 2% of the sample, which has some 680,000 clones, 73% seen once. Overall study results and limits: Rarefaction analysis demonstrated incomplete sorted-subset sequencing notwithstanding large depth.

Germline V gene data show CDR1 as SGHRS and CDR2 as YFSETQ. The CDR3 loop spans 17 amino acids. Trimming removed 0 bases from V and 3 bases from J; junction bases left unmatched: 11. To note about this clone: Its antigen is not identified.

This clonotype originated in a woman in her twenties or thirties in good health. This rearrangement joins TRBV5-1 to TRBJ2-7; TRBD1 matches at 8 bases. Sequencing was carried out using memory CD4+ T cells sorted from blood. Documented subset: CD45RA-negative fraction. CDR3 in amino acids: CASSLGAHRDRSYEQYF. CDR3 nucleotides: TGCGCCAGCAGCTTGGGGGCCCACCGGGACAGGAGCTACGAGCAGTACTTC.